This TCR beta chain originates from a study of response to subunit inactivated influenza vaccine. After removal of 3 bases from V and 9 bases from J, the junction contained 10 bases not matched to a gene. This CDR3 region has 16 residues. Germline V gene data show CDR1 as MNHNS and CDR2 as SASEGT. Via MiXCR, TCRdb re-called the RT-PCR reads, giving one row per CDR3 protein. Among around 760,000 distinct CDR3 sequences, 14% were seen once, and the ten largest hold approximately 6.5%. The chain links TRBV6-1 to TRBJ2-1; 11 bases align to TRBD2. The TCR was taken from a man between 50 and 59 years old who received an inactivated influenza vaccine. The source was PBMCs from blood, collected roughly 15 days before vaccination. This CDR3 is CASSEIAGGPKREQFF. The DNA for the CDR3 is TGTGCCAGCAGTGAGATAGCGGGGGGGCCGAAGCGTGAGCAGTTCTTC.